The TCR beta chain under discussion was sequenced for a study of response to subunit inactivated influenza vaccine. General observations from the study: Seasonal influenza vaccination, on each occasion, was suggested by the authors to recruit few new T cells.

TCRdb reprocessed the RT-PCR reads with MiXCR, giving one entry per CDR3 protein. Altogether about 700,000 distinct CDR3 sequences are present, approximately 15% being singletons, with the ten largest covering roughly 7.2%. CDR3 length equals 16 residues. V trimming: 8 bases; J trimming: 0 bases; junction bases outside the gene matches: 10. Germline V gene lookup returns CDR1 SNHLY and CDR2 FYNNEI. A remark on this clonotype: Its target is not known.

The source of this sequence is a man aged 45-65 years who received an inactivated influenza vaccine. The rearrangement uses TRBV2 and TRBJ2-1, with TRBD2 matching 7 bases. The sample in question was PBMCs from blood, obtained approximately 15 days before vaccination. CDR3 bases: TGTGCCAGCGGGGACTATAGCGAAAGCTCCTACAATGAGCAGTTCTTC. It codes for CASGDYSESSYNEQFF.